A single T cell receptor (beta chain) is shown here with its context. This clone was seen only once. Which antigen it targets is not known. Per-base quality was not reported, and no clone a single base away is much larger than it. TCRbeta CDR3 regions were amplified from genomic DNA by means of the immunoSEQ Assay, a bias-controlled multiplex PCR. The authors processed their data as follows. Nucleated cell counts per sample were estimated from amplification of reference gene primers within the assay. To quantify the absolute abundance of each unique TCRbeta CDR3 rearrangement, sequence reads were collapsed and filtered. Productive Simpson clonality was computed per sample as the square root of Simpson's diversity index over productive rearrangements. Sourced from immuneACCESS, this table was stored by TCRdb with only in-frame sequences that have V and J called. A share of the clones is absent; for the studies checked, an unresolved V gene accounts for under half, and the remainder has no known explanation. The DNA gave D and trimming, while V, J and clone size come from that table. This sample lists roughly 350,000 clones; 85% to 90% were detected once. About 3.9% of the sample is in the top ten clones.

This sample was taken from a study of blood T cell repertoires in COVID-19 (dated by TCRdb to 2020 to 2021). In the study overall: The collaborator samples originated in the United States, Italy and Spain and spanned the acute and convalescent phases of COVID-19. Subjects who had been exposed to COVID-19, were actively infected with it, or had recovered from it provided the deeply sampled blood TCRbeta repertoires that made up the dataset. Samples came from the ongoing ImmuneRACE study (first 160 participants) plus 1,254 subjects from 6 global collaborators. Where available, HLA class I and class II types were obtained from metadata supplied by the sample provider rather than from assay-based typing. A freely available public database, intended as a resource for researchers studying the immune response to SARS-CoV-2, is where the repertoires were released. The material from the prospective study consisted of cDNA or gDNA derived from T cells, B-cell-depleted T cells, or PBMCs. Nearly every sample came with metadata listing a de-identified subject ID, COVID-19 status, age in years and sex.

Collaborating institutions collected whole blood in K2EDTA tubes following their own protocols. For TCRbeta analysis, collaborators shipped samples as frozen whole blood, isolated PBMCs, or DNA extracted from either of those sample types. The junction shows trimming of 2 bases on V and 5 bases on J, plus 9 bases between the germline ends. CDR1 and CDR2, looked up from the germline V gene, are SGHVS and FQNEAQ. From the cysteine up to the phenylalanine, the CDR3 has a length of 13 residues. Just CDR3 DNA is preserved here, 39 bases in frame from base 1. The investigation overall reported the following: How much clinical and demographic metadata was included differed by source and by participant, and the metadata was provided uncurated.

The receptor was isolated from a woman in her forties or fifties with active or convalescent COVID-19. Material for sequencing was peripheral blood. The chain couples TRBV7-8 to TRBJ1-1; a weak D assignment points to TRBD1 (5 bases agree). The sequence in DNA is TGTGCCAGCAGCTTAAGGGGAAAGACTGAAGCTTTCTTT. Its protein product is CASSLRGKTEAFF. The CDR3 plus the reference TRBV7-8 and TRBJ1-1 genes for the other parts give the full variable domain: GAGVSQSPRYKVAKRGQDVALRCDPISGHVSLFWYQQALGQGPEFLTYFQNEAQLDKSGLPSDRFFAERPEGSVSTLKIQRTQQEDSAVYLCASSLRGKTEAFFGQGTRLTVV.